These T cell receptor beta chains were read from a single sample in a study of post-analysis software for immune sequencing data. One entry per CDR3 protein, called by TCRdb with MiXCR from the PCR reads. The sample carries hundreds of thousands of distinct CDR3 sequences, around 40% recorded once. Sequencing was done on a sample of blood. The receptors come from a girl aged 5 to 17 with multiple sclerosis. Each CDR3 is given with its conserved first and last residue. The D gene is left open where the match is weak.

d_gene: .; j_gene: TRBJ2-3; v_gene: TRBV5-1; CDR3aa: CASSLMTTDTQYF
d_gene: .; j_gene: TRBJ2-1; v_gene: TRBV12-3/TRBV12-4; CDR3aa: CASSGDRPYNEQFF
d_gene: TRBD1; j_gene: TRBJ2-7; v_gene: TRBV4-1; CDR3aa: CASSQEVGTVLYEQYF
d_gene: TRBD1; j_gene: TRBJ1-1; v_gene: TRBV5-1; CDR3aa: CASSLERTGSDTEAFF
d_gene: TRBD1; j_gene: TRBJ1-2; v_gene: TRBV12-3/TRBV12-4; CDR3aa: CASSIKGQGAWGYTF
d_gene: .; j_gene: TRBJ1-2; v_gene: TRBV5-1; CDR3aa: CASSWGGQLSGYTF
d_gene: TRBD2; j_gene: TRBJ2-7; v_gene: TRBV12-3/TRBV12-4; CDR3aa: CASSGGGTYEQYF
d_gene: .; j_gene: TRBJ2-3; v_gene: TRBV5-5; CDR3aa: CASSFGARADTQYF
d_gene: TRBD2; j_gene: TRBJ2-1; v_gene: TRBV10-1; CDR3aa: CASTKNLAGGYNEQFF
d_gene: TRBD1; j_gene: .; v_gene: TRBV7-9; CDR3aa: CASSPRGDRGGEQYF
d_gene: TRBD2; j_gene: TRBJ2-7; v_gene: TRBV7-8; CDR3aa: CASSLGETSGTYEQYF
d_gene: .; j_gene: TRBJ1-2; v_gene: TRBV7-2; CDR3aa: CASSLGGEEGYTF
d_gene: .; j_gene: TRBJ2-3; v_gene: TRBV7-9; CDR3aa: CSSSLTFGNTQYF
d_gene: .; j_gene: TRBJ2-3; v_gene: TRBV2; CDR3aa: CASSAALGPITDTQYF
d_gene: TRBD1; j_gene: TRBJ2-2; v_gene: TRBV12-3/TRBV12-4; CDR3aa: CASKGQWNTGELFF
d_gene: TRBD2; j_gene: TRBJ2-7; v_gene: TRBV3-1; CDR3aa: CASSQAGLAGFTGSYEQYF
d_gene: .; j_gene: TRBJ2-5; v_gene: TRBV10-3; CDR3aa: CAISEGEGETQYF
d_gene: .; j_gene: TRBJ2-4; v_gene: TRBV5-1; CDR3aa: CASSGGLLVAKNIQYF
d_gene: .; j_gene: TRBJ2-7; v_gene: TRBV5-1; CDR3aa: CASSLEKGTPTYEQYF
d_gene: .; j_gene: TRBJ2-1; v_gene: TRBV5-1; CDR3aa: CASSYGGEGNEQFF
d_gene: .; j_gene: TRBJ2-3; v_gene: TRBV7-8; CDR3aa: CASSSRGFPDTQYF
d_gene: .; j_gene: TRBJ1-2; v_gene: TRBV7-2; CDR3aa: CASSLLGGSYGYTF
d_gene: .; j_gene: TRBJ2-4; v_gene: TRBV11-1; CDR3aa: CASSFWPRRNREGGYHGNIQYF
d_gene: TRBD1; j_gene: TRBJ1-4; v_gene: TRBV10-3; CDR3aa: CATRTGTTNEKLFF
d_gene: .; j_gene: TRBJ2-1; v_gene: TRBV11-2; CDR3aa: CASSPTGFGTYNEQFF
d_gene: TRBD1; j_gene: TRBJ1-5; v_gene: TRBV2; CDR3aa: CASSMTGGKVQSQHF
d_gene: .; j_gene: TRBJ1-4; v_gene: TRBV3-1; CDR3aa: CASSQDSDPRGGEKLFF
d_gene: .; j_gene: TRBJ2-6; v_gene: TRBV6-5; CDR3aa: CASSYRARDGANVLTF
d_gene: .; j_gene: TRBJ2-1; v_gene: TRBV4-2; CDR3aa: CASSPSRASSYNEQFF
d_gene: .; j_gene: TRBJ1-1; v_gene: TRBV10-3; CDR3aa: CATSATGLNTEAFF
d_gene: .; j_gene: TRBJ1-2; v_gene: TRBV12-3/TRBV12-4; CDR3aa: CASSSLGGHTF
d_gene: .; j_gene: TRBJ2-1; v_gene: TRBV24-1; CDR3aa: CATSLKRAPSLGEQFF
d_gene: .; j_gene: TRBJ2-1; v_gene: TRBV6-5; CDR3aa: CASTEGLNPYNEQFF
d_gene: .; j_gene: TRBJ1-1; v_gene: TRBV6-2/TRBV6-3; CDR3aa: CASSYSSGGVNTEAFF
d_gene: .; j_gene: TRBJ2-6; v_gene: TRBV5-1; CDR3aa: CASSLVQHSGANVLTF
d_gene: TRBD2; j_gene: TRBJ2-1; v_gene: TRBV5-4; CDR3aa: CASSLPTSGGIYNEQFF
d_gene: .; j_gene: TRBJ2-5; v_gene: TRBV29-1; CDR3aa: CSLRSGETQYF
d_gene: TRBD1; j_gene: TRBJ1-3; v_gene: TRBV3-1; CDR3aa: CASSPTGSGNTIYF
d_gene: .; j_gene: TRBJ1-2; v_gene: TRBV12-3/TRBV12-4; CDR3aa: CASSSGTRRASGYTF
d_gene: .; j_gene: TRBJ1-1; v_gene: TRBV6-6; CDR3aa: CASRSNRVFLDTEAFF
d_gene: .; j_gene: TRBJ1-2; v_gene: TRBV5-1; CDR3aa: CASSLSELRNGYTF
d_gene: .; j_gene: TRBJ2-7; v_gene: TRBV27; CDR3aa: CASTTARYEQYF
d_gene: .; j_gene: TRBJ2-2; v_gene: TRBV12-3/TRBV12-4; CDR3aa: CASTRLGGTGELFF
d_gene: TRBD1; j_gene: TRBJ1-5; v_gene: TRBV6-1; CDR3aa: CASRGQGYQPQHF
d_gene: .; j_gene: TRBJ2-1; v_gene: TRBV9; CDR3aa: CASSVVGGVPYNEQFF
d_gene: .; j_gene: TRBJ1-2; v_gene: TRBV7-9; CDR3aa: CASSLGSGANYGYTF
d_gene: TRBD1; j_gene: TRBJ1-5; v_gene: TRBV12-3/TRBV12-4; CDR3aa: CASSSTQGRHQPQHF
d_gene: .; j_gene: TRBJ2-3; v_gene: TRBV7-2; CDR3aa: CASSLVSGISTDTQYF
d_gene: .; j_gene: TRBJ1-5; v_gene: TRBV7-9; CDR3aa: CASSFDSEQPQHF
d_gene: .; j_gene: TRBJ2-1; v_gene: TRBV6-1; CDR3aa: CASSEGSETYNEQFF
d_gene: .; j_gene: TRBJ1-5; v_gene: TRBV6-5; CDR3aa: CASRQLRGPNQPQHF
d_gene: .; j_gene: TRBJ2-7; v_gene: TRBV12-3/TRBV12-4; CDR3aa: CASGYTGRSYEQYF
d_gene: TRBD1; j_gene: TRBJ1-2; v_gene: TRBV10-2; CDR3aa: CATTGTGGGYTF